Given below is one T cell receptor (beta chain) in context. Its antigen is unidentified. The data belong to a study of T cells in Graves' hyperthyroidism and ophthalmopathy. Whole-study findings and limits: Peripheral blood also featured most of the thyroid clonotypes expanded above 0.001.

There were TCR beta CDR3 regions amplified from RNA transcripts. HTBI primers were the set used in a first-round RT-PCR of the TCR CDR3. TCRdb analysed the multiplex PCR reads with MiXCR anew, one entry per CDR3 protein. The sample consists of 250,000 to 300,000 distinct CDR3 sequences, roughly 19% of them appearing once. Subjects with ophthalmopathy showed a Clinical Activity Score no lower than 3, a NOSPECS grade no lower than 4, and a duration shorter than 3 months. Diagnostic decisions used clinical symptoms, serum thyroxine and TRAb, thyroid ultrasound and orbital computed tomography. V lost 0 bases and J 6 bases, leaving 18 bases between the germline ends. The germline CDR1 and CDR2 sequences are SGDLS and YYNGEE. This CDR3 contains 16 residues.

The TCR originated in a man in his fifties or sixties with Graves' ophthalmopathy. Sequencing used blood. The chain employs TRBV9 and TRBJ1-2, with a weak D call TRBD1 (6 bases). The CDR3 sequence is CASSVEPDSPPDGYTF. The CDR3 DNA sequence: TGTGCCAGCAGCGTAGAGCCGGACAGCCCTCCCGATGGCTACACCTTC. Using reference TRBV9 and TRBJ1-2 for the parts outside the CDR3, the full variable domain is DSGVTQTPKHLITATGQRVTLRCSPRSGDLSVYWYQQSLDQGLQFLIQYYNGEERAKGNILERFSAQQFPDLHSELNLSSLELGDSALYFCASSVEPDSPPDGYTFGSGTRLTVV.